These 27 T cell receptor beta chains were sequenced from one sample in a study of OX40 agonist ivuxolimab in advanced cancers. Method: immunoSEQ multiplex PCR; TCRdb's copy keeps in-frame clones and lacks some. Here the sample spans 99,000 or so clones, approximately 94% being singletons. Sequences were derived from CD4+ or CD8+ T cells sorted from blood, sampled in a trial of the OX40 agonist ivuxolimab. All receptors come from an adult with an advanced solid tumor such as melanoma, head and neck, liver or kidney cancer.

This chain links TRBV11-1 with TRBJ2-1; D is uncertain. CDR3 size: 16 residues. V was clipped by 4 bases and J by 1 base, with 14 bases between them. Germline V gene sequence: CDR1 SGHAT, CDR2 FQDESV (reference sequence). Here the CDR3 reads CASSYKGMGSYNEQFF. Written as DNA, the CDR3 is TGTGCCAGCAGCTACAAGGGTATGGGTTCCTACAATGAGCAGTTCTTC.

This chain connects TRBV2 to TRBJ2-7; 10 bases align to TRBD2. CDR1 and CDR2 from the germline V gene are SNHLY and FYNNEI. The CDR3 length is 16 residues. Germline trimming cut 4 bases from V and 5 bases from J; bases unmatched to any gene: 11. The CDR3 protein is CASSGLAGEQENEQYF. CDR3 coding DNA: TGTGCCAGCAGTGGGCTAGCGGGAGAGCAGGAAAACGAGCAGTACTTC.

The chain uses TRBV7-8 and TRBJ1-5; tentatively, D is TRBD1 (5 bases). CDR1 and CDR2 (germline): SGHVS, FQNEAQ. The CDR3 length is 15 residues. The germline V and J ends were trimmed by 5 bases and 1 base, with 12 bases remaining between them. CDR3 loop: CASSLGAASNQPQHF. The CDR3 DNA is TGTGCCAGCAGCCTTGGGGCAGCCAGCAATCAGCCCCAGCATTTT.

The chain couples TRBV10-2 to TRBJ1-4; D unresolved. Per the germline V gene, CDR1 is WSHSY and CDR2 is SAAADI. This CDR3 is built from 13 residues. V was trimmed by 8 bases and J by 3 bases, leaving 10 bases between them. CDR3 region: CASGGMSNEKLFF. CDR3 in DNA: TGCGCCAGCGGCGGGATGTCTAATGAAAAACTGTTTTTT.

CDR3 nucleotide sequence: TGTGCCAGCTCACCACGGAGGGACTGGCCTGAAGCTTTCTTT. It translates to CASSPRRDWPEAFF. V gene TRBV18 combines with J gene TRBJ1-1; weak D call: TRBD1 (5 bases). The CDR3 contains 14 residues. V dropped 1 base and J dropped 6 bases, with 12 bases sitting between them. Germline CDR1 is KGHSH and CDR2 is LQKENI.

V and J are TRBV5-6 and TRBJ2-7; possibly TRBD2 for D (6 bases). The CDR3 totals 14 residues. From germline, CDR1 is SGHDT and CDR2 YYEEEE. Deletions cut 4 bases from V and 7 bases from J, with 18 bases between. The DNA for the CDR3 is TGTGCCAGCAGCCATTTGGGGGGATCAGGGGAGCAGTACTTC. It yields the protein CASSHLGGSGEQYF.

The V and J genes are TRBV27 and TRBJ1-6; no clear D gene. This CDR3 is built from 15 residues. Germline V lookup: CDR1 MNHEY, CDR2 SMNVEV (reference sequence). Trimming cost V 3 bases and J 8 bases, with 14 bases left between them. The CDR3 sequence is CASSFGSPQDSPLHF. The CDR3 nucleotides are TGTGCCAGCAGTTTTGGGAGTCCTCAGGATTCACCCCTCCACTTT.

This chain links TRBV19 with TRBJ2-3; either TRBD1 or TRBD2 may fit D (5 bases each). This CDR3 region has 15 residues. Germline CDR1 LNHDA, CDR2 SQIVND (reference sequence). V was cut by 7 bases and J by 0 bases, with 14 bases left in between. The CDR3 sequence: CASTPYGGSTDTQYF. As DNA, the CDR3 is TGTGCCAGTACACCTTATGGGGGTAGCACAGATACGCAGTATTTT.

This chain joins TRBV19 and TRBJ2-1, with 9 bases identical to TRBD2. V was clipped by 1 base and J by 1 base; unmatched bases: 2. This CDR3 has 16 amino acids. In germline, CDR1 is LNHDA, CDR2 SQIVND (reference sequence). CDR3 loop: CASSIASGTSYNEQFF. In DNA, the CDR3 is TGTGCCAGTAGTATAGCTAGCGGGACTTCCTACAATGAGCAGTTCTTC.

The chain employs TRBV28 and TRBJ2-7; 7 bases map to TRBD1. Germline trimming cut 2 bases from V and 3 bases from J; bases unmatched to any gene: 7. Germline V lookup: CDR1 MDHEN, CDR2 SYDVKM. This CDR3 has 15 amino acids. The DNA of the CDR3 is TGTGCCAGCAGTTTAAGGGGGCCTCTTTTCTACGAGCAGTACTTC. Translating it yields CASSLRGPLFYEQYF.

The chain couples TRBV5-4 to TRBJ2-3; D uncertain. CDR3 size: 13 residues. V lost 6 bases and J lost 2, with 10 bases in between. From germline, CDR1 is SGHNT and CDR2 YYREEE (reference sequence). CDR3 residues: CASKQTFTDTQYF. DNA of the CDR3: TGTGCCAGCAAACAGACTTTCACAGATACGCAGTATTTT.

The chain joins TRBV19 to TRBJ1-2; D is unresolved. V was shortened by 6 bases and J by 1 base, with 9 bases between the two germline ends. The CDR3 is 13 residues long. Germline lookup yields CDR1 LNHDA and CDR2 SQIVND (reference sequence). In DNA form, the CDR3 reads TGTGCCAGTAGGTCTTCGGGTAACTATGGCTACACCTTC. Residues: CASRSSGNYGYTF.

V gene TRBV21-1 combines with J gene TRBJ2-7; the D call of TRBD1 is as the table states it, not checked on the DNA. TRBV21-1 is reported as a pseudogene. The CDR3 loop spans 14 amino acids. This chain's CDR3 is CASNKPGQGYEQYF. In DNA form, the CDR3 reads TGTGCCAGCAACAAACCGGGACAGGGCTACGAGCAGTACTTC.

This rearrangement joins TRBV6-5 to TRBJ2-1; 7 bases match TRBD1. The germline V gene has CDR1 MNHEY and CDR2 SVGAGI. This CDR3 region has 13 residues. V trimming: 4 bases; J trimming: 8 bases; junction bases outside the gene matches: 5. CDR3 loop: CASSLDRRDEQFF. In nucleotides, the CDR3 is TGTGCCAGCAGTTTGGACAGGCGGGATGAGCAGTTCTTC.

J is TRBJ1-1 and V is TRBV27; TRBD1 matches 9 bases. The CDR3 contains 15 residues. J gave up 2 bases and V 4 bases, and 5 bases lay outside the gene matches. Germline V gene sequence: CDR1 MNHEY, CDR2 SMNVEV (reference sequence). CDR3 residues: CASSWGQGGNTEAFF. The CDR3, as DNA: TGTGCCAGCAGTTGGGGACAGGGAGGAAACACTGAAGCTTTCTTT.

V gene TRBV7-9 combines with J gene TRBJ2-7; D remains ambiguous. The ends were cut back, 4 bases at V and 2 bases at J, with 15 bases in the middle. The CDR3 is 15 residues long. Germline V gene data show CDR1 as SEHNR and CDR2 as FQNEAQ (reference sequence). CDR3 DNA sequence: TGTGCCAGCAGCTCCCAGTTCGGGTCGGCCTACGAGCAGTACTTC. Its protein is CASSSQFGSAYEQYF. The full variable domain, with the rest looked up from reference TRBV7-9 and TRBJ2-7, is DTGVSQNPRHKITKRGQNVTFRCDPISEHNRLYWYRQTLGQGPEFLTYFQNEAQLEKSRLLSDRFSAERPKGSFSTLEIQRTEQGDSAMYLCASSSQFGSAYEQYFGPGTRLTVT.

J is TRBJ1-2 and V is TRBV5-4, with 7 bases identical to TRBD1. V lost 0 bases to trimming and J lost 5 bases; unmatched junction nucleotides: 7. The germline V gene has CDR1 SGHNT and CDR2 YYREEE (reference sequence). CDR3 length: 15 amino acids. The CDR3 sequence: CASSLAPGQDYGYTF. CDR3 nucleotides: TGTGCCAGCAGCTTGGCCCCCGGACAGGATTATGGCTACACCTTC.

J is TRBJ2-3 and V is TRBV13; 7 bases are shared with TRBD2. CDR3 length: 15 amino acids. CDR1 is PRHDT and CDR2 is FYEKMQ in the germline V gene (reference sequence). Trimming removed 10 bases from V and 4 bases from J; junction bases left unmatched: 14. The CDR3 region has the DNA TGTGCCACCCTCCGAGGCCAGCGGGGTGCAGATACGCAGTATTTT. Its translation is CATLRGQRGADTQYF.

The chain joins TRBV6-1 to TRBJ1-3; 7 positions match TRBD1. CDR3 size: 16 residues. The J segment lost 3 bases and the V segment lost 2 bases, leaving 7 bases of the junction unmatched. In germline, CDR1 is MNHNS, CDR2 SASEGT. CDR3: CASSELKGAGGNTIYF. The CDR3 region has the DNA TGTGCCAGCAGTGAATTAAAGGGGGCGGGTGGAAACACCATATATTTT.

V and J are TRBV28 and TRBJ2-7, with D possibly being TRBD2 (6 bases). CDR3 length: 13 amino acids. The V end was cut by 5 bases, the J end by 4 bases, with 12 bases between. Germline V lookup: CDR1 MDHEN, CDR2 SYDVKM. The CDR3 protein is CASSPPGEYEQYF. CDR3 nucleotides: TGTGCCAGCAGTCCCCCGGGAGAGTACGAGCAGTACTTC. Variable domain in full (rest from reference TRBV28 and TRBJ2-7): DVKVTQSSRYLVKRTGEKVFLECVQDMDHENMFWYRQDPGLGLRLIYFSYDVKMKEKGDIPEGYSVSREKKERFSLILESASTNQTSMYLCASSPPGEYEQYFGPGTRLTVT.

The chain uses TRBV7-9 and TRBJ1-1, with D tentatively TRBD1 (5 bases). Germline lookup yields CDR1 SEHNR and CDR2 FQNEAQ (reference sequence). This CDR3 contains 12 residues. V lost 5 bases and J lost 8, with 12 bases in between. The CDR3 nucleotides read TGTGCCAGCAGCCCGGGACGGTCGGAAGCTTTCTTT. Translated: CASSPGRSEAFF.

The chain combines TRBV2 with TRBJ2-1, with D possibly TRBD2 on 6 matching bases. The germline CDR1 and CDR2 sequences are SNHLY and FYNNEI. The CDR3 has 21 residues. V shed 2 bases and J shed 1 base, with 27 bases lying between them. CDR3 in amino acids: CASSELDGAKLGGASYNEQFF. CDR3 nucleotide sequence: TGTGCCAGCAGTGAACTGGACGGGGCCAAACTTGGAGGGGCTTCCTACAATGAGCAGTTCTTC.

To note about this clone: At one boundary the junction diverges from the germline segment, which might be a read error. The gene calls are TRBV6-5 and TRBJ2-7; 7 positions agree with TRBD2. Germline-derived CDR1 and CDR2 are MNHEY and SVGAGI. This CDR3 region has 12 residues. CDR3 bases: TGTGCCAGCAGTACGCTGGGGGGGAAGTGGGACTTC. It specifies CASSTLGGKWDF.

V and J are TRBV5-1 and TRBJ1-1; the match to TRBD1 covers 8 bases. V lost 4 bases to trimming and J lost 0 bases; unmatched junction nucleotides: 5. The CDR3 contains 15 residues. Germline assignment: CDR1 SGHRS and CDR2 YFSETQ. The CDR3 sequence: CASSLGQGLNTEAFF. For the CDR3, the DNA is TGCGCCAGCAGCCTAGGACAGGGCCTGAACACTGAAGCTTTCTTT.

This rearrangement joins TRBV23-1 to TRBJ1-6; D gene ambiguous. TRBV23-1 is placed among ORFs of uncertain function. CDR3 length equals 14 residues. Trimming removed 3 bases at V and 9 bases at J, with 12 bases between. The CDR3 coding sequence is TGCGCCAGCAGTCAGGGCAGCAAAGGTTCACCCCTCCACTTT. This gives the protein CASSQGSKGSPLHF.

The chain has TRBV7-9 and TRBJ2-3; no reliable D call. CDR3 length equals 14 residues. The germline V and J ends were trimmed by 5 bases and 4 bases, with 13 bases remaining between them. Germline V gives CDR1 SEHNR, CDR2 FQNEAQ (reference sequence). The CDR3 spells CASSPPRRPDTQYF. In DNA form, the CDR3 reads TGTGCCAGCAGCCCTCCTCGGAGACCAGATACGCAGTATTTT.

In its sample, this clone was seen once. The gene calls are TRBV11-2 and TRBJ2-1, with TRBD2 matching 8 bases. Germline V gives CDR1 SGHAT, CDR2 FQNNGV. Trimming removed 3 bases from V and 8 bases from J; junction bases left unmatched: 6. This CDR3 has 14 amino acids. CDR3 DNA sequence: TGTGCCAGCAGCTTCGACATCGGGGGGGATGAGCAGTTCTTC. As protein: CASSFDIGGDEQFF.